The 17 T cell receptor beta chains below were found in one sample sequenced in a study of T cell responses to AZD1222 COVID-19 vaccine. This table comes from immunoSEQ multiplex PCR, and its TCRdb copy is limited to in-frame clones, with some not included. The top ten clones hold around 1.3% of a sample with some 150,000 clones, about 93% of them seen once. The sample consisted of peripheral blood, taken on day 0 of AZD1222 vaccination. These receptor sequences come from an adult in good health.

In its sample, this clone was seen once. The rearrangement links TRBV5-3 to TRBJ1-1; D is unclear. TRBV5-3 is given ORF status, its function remaining uncertain. V was pared by 0 bases and J by 4 bases, with 13 bases between. The CDR3 covers 15 residues. The CDR3 region is CARSLEIPAGTEAFF. CDR3 nucleotide sequence: TGTGCCAGAAGCTTGGAAATCCCAGCGGGCACTGAAGCTTTCTTT.

The V gene is TRBV5-1, the J gene TRBJ1-5; tentative D call: TRBD1 (5 bases). The V end was cut by 0 bases, the J end by 2 bases, with 12 bases between. The length of the CDR3 is 16 residues. CDR1 is SGHRS and CDR2 is YFSETQ in the germline V gene. CDR3 nucleotides: TGCGCCAGCAGCTTGGAGGCAGGGATGGGCAATCAGCCCCAGCATTTT. Translating gives CASSLEAGMGNQPQHF.

The V call is TRBV11-2, the J call TRBJ2-1; the match to TRBD2 covers 12 bases. The CDR3 totals 15 residues. Germline-derived CDR1 and CDR2 are SGHAT and FQNNGV. V lost 4 bases and J lost 16; bases outside the gene matches: 14. CDR3 bases: TGTGCCAGCAGCTCCACTAGCGGGGGGTTCTTGTCCGATTTCTTC. This gives the protein CASSSTSGGFLSDFF.

The chain combines TRBV7-8 with TRBJ2-7, with D perhaps TRBD2 (7 bases). The CDR3 loop spans 14 amino acids. CDR1 SGHVS and CDR2 FQNEAQ come from the germline V gene. V was clipped by 1 base and J by 5 bases, with 12 bases between them. Written as DNA, the CDR3 is TGTGCCAGCAGCTTAGGGGGGGGGCTAAACGAGCAGTACGTC. As protein: CASSLGGGLNEQYV.

The genes are TRBV9 and TRBJ1-3; D remains unclear. The ends were cut back, 3 bases at V and 0 bases at J, with 16 bases in the middle. Germline V gives CDR1 SGDLS, CDR2 YYNGEE. This CDR3 is built from 17 residues. The CDR3 coding sequence is TGTGCCAGCAGCGCCTTTCGTTTGCCCAGCTCTGGAAACACCATATATTTT. Amino acids: CASSAFRLPSSGNTIYF.

The V gene is TRBV7-3, the J gene TRBJ1-3; D gene unclear. This CDR3 comprises 18 residues. Germline assignment: CDR1 SGHTA and CDR2 FQGTGA. V was pared by 1 base and J by 0 bases, with 16 bases between. The CDR3 loop reads CASSLIRRWENSGNTIYF. CDR3 nucleotides: TGTGCCAGCAGCTTAATTCGGCGGTGGGAAAACTCTGGAAACACCATATATTTT.

This chain uses TRBV27 with TRBJ1-1; weak D call: TRBD1 (6 bases). CDR1 is MNHEY, CDR2 SMNVEV, per germline (reference sequence). The CDR3 consists of 12 residues. Trimming removed 3 bases at V and 8 bases at J, with 10 bases between. CDR3 in amino acids: CASSFPTGEAFF. In nucleotides, the CDR3 is TGTGCCAGCAGTTTCCCAACAGGGGAAGCTTTCTTT.

This clone was seen more than once but under ten times. The V call is TRBV27, the J call TRBJ1-2, with TRBD1 identical over 10 bases. The J segment lost 4 bases and the V segment lost 5 bases, leaving 7 bases of the junction unmatched. Germline V gene data show CDR1 as MNHEY and CDR2 as SMNVEV (reference sequence). The CDR3 length is 15 residues. The CDR3 sequence is CASSPVGTGAYGYTF. The DNA of the CDR3 is TGTGCCAGCAGTCCCGTTGGGACAGGGGCCTATGGCTACACCTTC.

This chain connects TRBV27 to TRBJ1-1, with D possibly being TRBD1 (5 bases). The length of the CDR3 is 15 residues. The V gene's germline CDR1 is MNHEY and CDR2 SMNVEV (reference sequence). Trimming left V 3 bases short and J 3 bases short, with 14 bases between. The CDR3 coding sequence is TGTGCCAGCAGTTTGAGGGGACCCTCGGACACTGAAGCTTTCTTT. Translation: CASSLRGPSDTEAFF.

The chain links TRBV18 to TRBJ1-1, with no clear D. Germline CDR1 is KGHSH and CDR2 is LQKENI. The CDR3 is made up of 11 amino acids. V lost 5 bases to trimming and J lost 7 bases, with 8 bases between them. CDR3 DNA: TGTGCCAGCTCAGTAGGCAATGAAGCTTTCTTT. Translation gives CASSVGNEAFF.

The chain has TRBV7-2 and TRBJ2-2, with D possibly TRBD2 on 6 matching bases. The V gene lost 8 bases and the J gene lost 7 bases, with 17 bases spanning the gap. This CDR3 comprises 14 residues. In germline, CDR1 is SGHTA, CDR2 FQGNSA. The CDR3 DNA is TGTGCCAGCCGAGGGACTTCGTTGGACGGGGAGCTGTTTTTT. Protein product: CASRGTSLDGELFF.

The genes are TRBV7-7 and TRBJ2-5; a weak D match, TRBD1 (6 bases). Trimming cost V 3 bases and J 6 bases, with 11 bases left between them. Germline V CDR1 and CDR2: SSHAT, FNYEAQ (reference sequence). The CDR3 totals 13 residues. The CDR3 nucleotides read TGTGCCAGCAGCTTGACCGACAGGCAGACCCAGTACTTC. It codes for CASSLTDRQTQYF.

This clone was detected only once. V usage is TRBV5-4 and J usage is TRBJ2-7; TRBD2 matches 7 bases. V was clipped by 10 bases and J by 6 bases; unmatched bases: 13. The CDR3 extends over 13 amino acids. Germline V gene sequence: CDR1 SGHNT, CDR2 YYREEE (reference sequence). CDR3 protein: CAVSRAGRGEQYV. CDR3 nucleotide sequence: TGTGCCGTTTCCCGGGCAGGGAGGGGCGAGCAGTACGTC.

The rearrangement joins TRBV23-1 to TRBJ2-1; tentatively, D is TRBD1 (6 bases). Being an ORF, TRBV23-1 has a function that is uncertain. Deletions cut 3 bases from V and 4 bases from J, with 16 bases between. The CDR3 contains 16 residues. The chain's CDR3 is CASSHRPGGEYNEQFF. The DNA for the CDR3 is TGCGCCAGCAGTCATCGCCCTGGGGGCGAATACAATGAGCAGTTCTTC.

This chain connects TRBV24-1 to TRBJ1-2; the D is unclear. Per germline, CDR1 KGHDR and CDR2 SFDVKD. The CDR3 extends over 14 amino acids. V shed 2 bases and J shed 3 bases, with 9 bases lying between them. CDR3 nucleotides: TGTGCCACCAGTGATTCGAGCCGACACTATGGCTACACCTTC. It encodes CATSDSSRHYGYTF.

The V and J genes are TRBV6-2 or TRBV6-3 and TRBJ2-1; no reliable D call. V was trimmed by 5 bases and J by 8 bases, leaving 16 bases between them. Germline-derived CDR1 and CDR2 are MNHEY and SVGEGT. The CDR3 has 14 residues. CDR3 nucleotide sequence: TGTGCCAGCAGTGGTCGACTGGCTGGGTATGAGCAGTTCTTC. Translating it yields CASSGRLAGYEQFF.

The genes are TRBV10-3 and TRBJ1-2; possible D gene TRBD1, 6 bases. CDR1 and CDR2 from the germline V gene are ENHRY and SYGVKD. The V end lost 2 bases, the J end lost 3 bases, and 16 bases lay between the germline ends. The CDR3 consists of 16 residues. The CDR3 region is CAISEPEQGLYYGYTF. In nucleotides, the CDR3 is TGTGCCATCAGTGAGCCTGAACAGGGTTTGTACTATGGCTACACCTTC.